The 2 T cell receptor beta chains below all came from one sample that was sequenced in a study of molecular identifiers for immune sequencing clone quantification. In TCRdb, the PCR reads were re-called with MiXCR into one record per CDR3 protein. There are over 600,000 distinct CDR3 sequences in the sample; about 20% occur only once, and about 0.9% lies in the top ten. The sample taken for sequencing was naive CD8+ T cells from blood, with Jurkat cell RNA spiked in. Subset of the sample: FACS-sorted CD8+CD4-CCR7+CD45RA+ naive T cells. The receptor source for this set is a human donor in good health. Some libraries in this study had Jurkat cell RNA spiked in.

The table lists this clonotype with a count of one. One end of the junction does not line up with germline, which may come from a read error. As DNA, the CDR3 is TGTGCCAGCAGCCCTGGACAGGGGGGCTATGGCTACGCCTTC. Its translation is CASSPGQGGYGYAF. The chain recombines TRBV9 with TRBJ1-2, with TRBD1 identical over 10 bases. The CDR3 has 14 residues. Germline-derived CDR1 and CDR2 are SGDLS and YYNGEE.

This clonotype was observed at least ten times. J is TRBJ2-5 and V is TRBV29-1, with D hard to call. Germline values: CDR1 SQVTM, CDR2 ANQGSEA. The CDR3 spans 14 residues. Trimming took 4 bases from V and 2 from J, leaving 14 bases between them. The CDR3 region is CSVVGLSYQETQYF. CDR3 coding DNA: TGCAGCGTTGTTGGGCTAAGTTATCAAGAGACCCAGTACTTC.